This T cell receptor beta chain was identified during a study of cytomegalovirus exposure and HLA in healthy donors. The PCR made use of 60 Vbeta and 13 Jbeta primers. The protocol was immunoSEQ multiplex PCR, while the TCRdb copy is restricted to in-frame clones and leaves out a portion. There are about 98,000 clones in the sample; approximately 79% occur only once, and around 1.8% lies in the top ten. V shed 3 bases and J 8 bases; nucleotides not matched to a gene: 7. The CDR3 contains 15 residues. Germline-derived CDR1 and CDR2 are SGDLS and YYNGEE. This receptor was obtained from a male donor in good health and CMV-seronegative. Sequencing was performed on PBMCs. The chain has TRBV9 and TRBJ2-1; 11 positions match TRBD2. DNA for the CDR3: TGTGCCAGCAGCGGGCTAGCGGGAGGAATGGATGAGCAGTTCTTC. As protein: CASSGLAGGMDEQFF. The full variable domain, in which reference TRBV9 and TRBJ2-1 provide the parts outside the CDR3, is DSGVTQTPKHLITATGQRVTLRCSPRSGDLSVYWYQQSLDQGLQFLIQYYNGEERAKGNILERFSAQQFPDLHSELNLSSLELGDSALYFCASSGLAGGMDEQFFGPGTRLTVL.